This TCR beta chain was found in a study of blood T cell repertoires in COVID-19. Study in general: Acute-phase and convalescent COVID-19 samples originated in the United States, Italy and Spain. T cells, B-cell-depleted T cells, or PBMCs supplied cDNA or gDNA.

As originally analysed: Quantification of nucleated cells was approximated via reference gene primer amplification. Here immunoSEQ multiplex PCR was the method, and the copy in TCRdb shows in-frame clones only, minus some. V and J calls and clone size are as listed in that table; D and trimming were resolved from the DNA. Of roughly 40,000 clones listed, 60% to 85% are singletons. The sample was peripheral blood. This TCR derives from a woman older than 75 with acute or convalescent COVID-19.

CDR3 in DNA: TGTGCCAGCAGCCAGTCCATCAGACGGGAAGCTGGCTACACCTTC. It codes for CASSQSIRREAGYTF. The chain couples TRBV14 to TRBJ1-2; D gene uncertain. Germline V lookup: CDR1 SGHDN, CDR2 FVKESK. The V end was cut by 3 bases, the J end by 7 bases, with 18 bases between. The CDR3 sequence is 15 residues long.